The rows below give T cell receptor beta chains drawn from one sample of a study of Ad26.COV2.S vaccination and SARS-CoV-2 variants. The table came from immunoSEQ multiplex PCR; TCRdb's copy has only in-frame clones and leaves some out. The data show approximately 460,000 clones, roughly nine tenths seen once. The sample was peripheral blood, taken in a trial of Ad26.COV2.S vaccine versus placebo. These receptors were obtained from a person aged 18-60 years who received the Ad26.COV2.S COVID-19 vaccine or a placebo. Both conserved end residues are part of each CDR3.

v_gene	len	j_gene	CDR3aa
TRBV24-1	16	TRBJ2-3	CATSDRSGSGTDTQYF
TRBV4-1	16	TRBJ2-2	CASSQARTPNTGELFF
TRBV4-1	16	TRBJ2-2	CASSQLRGTNTGELFF
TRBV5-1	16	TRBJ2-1	CASSLIASGRTHEQFF
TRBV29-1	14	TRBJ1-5	CSVAWDRGRQPQHF
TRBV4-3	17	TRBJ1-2	CASSQDYVRRSLYGYTF
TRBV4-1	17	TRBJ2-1	CASSQTLVGGLYSEQFF
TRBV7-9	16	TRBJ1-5	CASSLGVTRGFEPQHF
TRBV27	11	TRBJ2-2	CAYIGAGELFF
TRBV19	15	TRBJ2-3	CASSMGRLLTDTQYF
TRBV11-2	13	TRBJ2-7	CASSWGQGYEQYF
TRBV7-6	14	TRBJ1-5	CAGEGTVFNQPQHF
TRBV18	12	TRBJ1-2	CASSPDRDGYTF
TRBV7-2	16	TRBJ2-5	CASSLLGGGLKETQYF
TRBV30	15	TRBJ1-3	CAWTRGTSRGNTIYF
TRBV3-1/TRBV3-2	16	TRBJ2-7	CASSQGVSGYTYEQYF
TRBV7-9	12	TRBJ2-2	CASRTNTGELFF
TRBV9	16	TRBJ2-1	CASSVGLAGKYNEQFF
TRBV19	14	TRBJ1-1	CASSWGSGNTEAFF
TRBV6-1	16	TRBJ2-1	CASSGSGTSGTREQFF
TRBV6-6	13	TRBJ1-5	CASSYEGDSPQHF
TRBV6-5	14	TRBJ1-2	CASRRDPSNYGYTF
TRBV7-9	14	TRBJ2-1	CASDSGRALNEQFF
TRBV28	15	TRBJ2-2	CASIERGTLSGELFF
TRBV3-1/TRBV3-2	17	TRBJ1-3	CASREGTGGLSGNTIYF
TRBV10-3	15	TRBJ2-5	CAISESADSQETQYF
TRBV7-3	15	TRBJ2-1	CASSFLAGGDNEQFF
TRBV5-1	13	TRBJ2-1	CASSLGTGNEQFF
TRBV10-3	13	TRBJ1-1	CAITTGANTEAFF
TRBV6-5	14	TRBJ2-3	CASSWTGLTDTQYF
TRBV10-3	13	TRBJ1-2	CATFEEFGYGYTF
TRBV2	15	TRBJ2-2	CASTASGSHTGELFF
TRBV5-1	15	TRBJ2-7	CASSSGGTGVYEQYF
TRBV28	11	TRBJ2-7	CASRTIREQYF
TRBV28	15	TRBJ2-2	CASSRTGGRPGELFF
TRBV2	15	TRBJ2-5	CASMRRGTERETQYF
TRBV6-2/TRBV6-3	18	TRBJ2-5	CASSYSPQLAGDQETQYF
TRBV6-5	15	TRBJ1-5	CASSIKKGKNQPQHF
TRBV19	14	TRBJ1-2	CASSTQTADYGYTF
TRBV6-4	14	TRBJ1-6	CASSDGYLNSPLHF
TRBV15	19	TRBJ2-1	CATSIGLAASYFSYNEQFF
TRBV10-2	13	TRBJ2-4	CASSQGDWDIQYF
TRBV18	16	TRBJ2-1	CASSPTLTSSYNEQFF
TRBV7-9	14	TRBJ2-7	CASSWTGESYEQYF
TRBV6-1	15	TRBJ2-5	CASSETVGDQETQYF
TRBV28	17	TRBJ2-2	CASSSRTGTFGTGELFF
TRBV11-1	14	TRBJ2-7	CASSAQELPYEQYF
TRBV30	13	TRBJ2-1	CAWSNRPHNEQFF
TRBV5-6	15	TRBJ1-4	CASSLVGDRNEKLFF
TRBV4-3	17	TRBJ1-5	CASSQDVGGGGNQPQHF
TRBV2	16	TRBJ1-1	CASRRDSGGSNTEAFF
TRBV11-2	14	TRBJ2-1	CASTPGQIIYEQFF
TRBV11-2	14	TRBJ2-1	CASSLGPSSNEQFF